This is a list of T cell receptor beta chains from one sample in a study of blood T cell repertoires in COVID-19. Repertoires were generated with immunoSEQ multiplex PCR, while TCRdb's copy carries only in-frame clones and drops some. The table lists about 140,000 clones, approximately 80% of them singletons. Sample: peripheral blood. These receptors were obtained from a woman in her fifties or sixties with acute or convalescent COVID-19. Both conserved end residues are part of each CDR3. The D gene is left open where the match is weak. Rows may omit the clone size; those that give it use once, few, many or a size class.

abundance: .
j_gene: TRBJ2-5
v_gene: TRBV19
d_gene: TRBD2
CDR3aa: CASSAAGGPQETQYF
CDR3nt: TGTGCCAGTAGTGCAGCGGGAGGGCCTCAAGAGACCCAGTACTTC

abundance: once
j_gene: TRBJ2-1
v_gene: TRBV7-9
d_gene: .
CDR3aa: CASSLGGRMDNEQFF
CDR3nt: TGTGCCAGCAGCTTAGGAGGGAGAATGGACAATGAGCAGTTCTTC

abundance: .
j_gene: TRBJ1-4
v_gene: TRBV6-1
d_gene: .
CDR3aa: CASSEVGRRADATNEKLFF
CDR3nt: TGTGCCAGCAGTGAAGTAGGGAGAAGGGCAGATGCAACTAATGAAAAACTGTTTTTT

abundance: .
j_gene: TRBJ1-1
v_gene: TRBV11-2
d_gene: .
CDR3aa: CASSLDSAIMNTEAFF
CDR3nt: TGTGCCAGCAGCTTAGATAGTGCGATCATGAACACTGAAGCTTTCTTT

abundance: .
j_gene: TRBJ1-6
v_gene: TRBV5-1
d_gene: TRBD1
CDR3aa: CASSAGGANSPLHF
CDR3nt: TGCGCCAGCAGCGCAGGGGGCGCGAATTCACCCCTCCACTTT

abundance: .
j_gene: TRBJ2-7
v_gene: TRBV6-5
d_gene: .
CDR3aa: CASSGTVTSYEQYF
CDR3nt: TGTGCCAGCAGCGGTACGGTTACCTCCTACGAGCAGTACTTC

abundance: .
j_gene: TRBJ1-5
v_gene: TRBV15
d_gene: .
CDR3aa: CAIGGQGSNQPQHF
CDR3nt: TGTGCCATCGGGGGGCAGGGGAGCAATCAGCCCCAGCATTTT

abundance: .
j_gene: TRBJ2-7
v_gene: TRBV19
d_gene: .
CDR3aa: CASSPLGRATYEQYF
CDR3nt: TGTGCCAGTAGTCCCTTAGGGCGGGCAACCTACGAGCAGTACTTC

abundance: .
j_gene: TRBJ2-7
v_gene: TRBV27
d_gene: .
CDR3aa: CASSPQTGPYEQYF
CDR3nt: TGTGCCAGCAGTCCCCAGACAGGTCCCTACGAGCAGTACTTC

abundance: once
j_gene: TRBJ2-7
v_gene: TRBV6-6
d_gene: .
CDR3aa: CASRSQLGIDEQYF
CDR3nt: TGTGCCAGCAGATCCCAACTAGGAATTGACGAGCAGTACTTC

abundance: .
j_gene: TRBJ2-7
v_gene: TRBV28
d_gene: TRBD1
CDR3aa: CASSRRGLNEQYF
CDR3nt: TGTGCCAGCAGTCGCAGGGGGCTGAACGAGCAGTACTTC

abundance: .
j_gene: TRBJ1-5
v_gene: TRBV19
d_gene: .
CDR3aa: CASSMEQGFGNQPQHF
CDR3nt: TGTGCCAGTAGTATGGAACAGGGTTTTGGCAATCAGCCCCAGCATTTT

abundance: .
j_gene: TRBJ1-1
v_gene: TRBV6-5
d_gene: .
CDR3aa: CASSYMGPVREAFF
CDR3nt: TGTGCCAGCAGCTATATGGGCCCCGTGCGTGAAGCTTTCTTT

abundance: .
j_gene: TRBJ2-1
v_gene: TRBV11-3
d_gene: TRBD2
CDR3aa: CASSLDRGSGRFF
CDR3nt: TGTGCCAGCAGCTTAGATCGGGGTAGCGGGAGGTTCTTC

abundance: .
j_gene: TRBJ2-4
v_gene: TRBV5-6
d_gene: .
CDR3aa: CASSFETPLAKNIQYF
CDR3nt: TGTGCCAGCAGCTTTGAGACACCTCTAGCCAAAAACATTCAGTACTTC

abundance: .
j_gene: TRBJ1-5
v_gene: TRBV27
d_gene: .
CDR3aa: CASRSPSGLAQHF
CDR3nt: TGTGCCAGCCGAAGTCCCTCCGGTTTGGCCCAGCATTTT

abundance: few
j_gene: TRBJ1-1
v_gene: TRBV1
d_gene: .
CDR3aa: CTSSQEFNLGPNTEAFF
CDR3nt: TGCACCAGCAGCCAAGAATTTAACCTTGGCCCGAACACTGAAGCTTTCTTT

abundance: .
j_gene: TRBJ2-7
v_gene: TRBV7-9
d_gene: .
CDR3aa: CASSLTFGQSNYEQYF
CDR3nt: TGTGCCAGCAGCTTAACGTTCGGACAGAGCAACTACGAGCAGTACTTC

abundance: .
j_gene: TRBJ1-2
v_gene: TRBV2
d_gene: .
CDR3aa: CASSEALQVLHGYTF
CDR3nt: TGTGCCAGCAGTGAAGCGCTTCAGGTCCTCCATGGCTACACCTTC

abundance: .
j_gene: TRBJ2-7
v_gene: TRBV28
d_gene: TRBD1
CDR3aa: CASKTGSSYEQYF
CDR3nt: TGTGCCAGCAAGACAGGGTCCTCCTACGAGCAGTACTTC

abundance: .
j_gene: TRBJ2-1
v_gene: TRBV6-2/TRBV6-3
d_gene: TRBD2
CDR3aa: CASSYSGAGGPYNEQFF
CDR3nt: TGTGCCAGCAGTTACTCGGGGGCGGGAGGACCTTACAATGAGCAGTTCTTC

abundance: .
j_gene: TRBJ1-1
v_gene: TRBV11-1
d_gene: .
CDR3aa: CASSIQGIGPEAFF
CDR3nt: TGTGCCAGCAGCATACAGGGAATTGGGCCTGAAGCTTTCTTT

abundance: .
j_gene: TRBJ2-7
v_gene: TRBV7-9
d_gene: TRBD1
CDR3aa: CATKTGEHEQYF
CDR3nt: TGTGCCACCAAGACAGGGGAGCACGAGCAGTACTTC

abundance: once
j_gene: TRBJ2-3
v_gene: TRBV9
d_gene: TRBD2
CDR3aa: CASSVDPLASGSTDTQYF
CDR3nt: TGTGCCAGCAGCGTAGATCCCCTGGCTAGCGGGAGCACAGATACGCAGTATTTT

abundance: .
j_gene: TRBJ2-1
v_gene: TRBV5-1
d_gene: TRBD1
CDR3aa: CASGGTGPSNEQFF
CDR3nt: TGCGCCAGCGGAGGGACAGGGCCTTCCAATGAGCAGTTCTTC

abundance: .
j_gene: TRBJ2-3
v_gene: TRBV27
d_gene: TRBD2
CDR3aa: CASSQLAGFTDTQYF
CDR3nt: TGTGCCAGCAGCCAACTAGCGGGGTTCACAGATACGCAGTATTTT

abundance: many
j_gene: TRBJ1-1
v_gene: TRBV20-1
d_gene: TRBD1
CDR3aa: CSASKGTVF
CDR3nt: TGCAGTGCATCGAAAGGGACAGTCTTT

abundance: .
j_gene: TRBJ2-7
v_gene: TRBV7-3
d_gene: .
CDR3aa: CASSLGPQSSYEQYF
CDR3nt: TGTGCCAGCAGCTTGGGGCCCCAGAGCTCCTACGAGCAGTACTTC

abundance: .
j_gene: TRBJ2-2
v_gene: TRBV5-4
d_gene: .
CDR3aa: CASSLRTPNTGELFF
CDR3nt: TGTGCCAGCAGCCTACGGACACCGAACACCGGGGAGCTGTTTTTT

abundance: .
j_gene: TRBJ1-1
v_gene: TRBV3-1/TRBV3-2
d_gene: .
CDR3aa: CASSQTGQNTEAFF
CDR3nt: TGTGCCAGCAGCCAAACAGGACAAAACACTGAAGCTTTCTTT